The 17 T cell receptor beta chains reported below all come from one sample, sequenced in a study of spatial heterogeneity in lung cancer. Points from the study as a whole: Tumoral mutation counts were tracked by counts of expanded intratumoral alpha and beta TCRs.

As to time point: sample taken at primary tumor resection. MiXCR, run by TCRdb on the 5' RACE reads, gives a single entry per CDR3 protein. The sample holds about 13,000 distinct CDR3 sequences, approximately 4.6% seen once. The antigens for these receptors are not known. Here the sequenced sample was lung tumor tissue, taken at surgery. The receptor set was obtained from a male donor with early-stage non-small cell lung cancer.

This clonotype was recorded at least ten times. Since it is a stray read in a library aimed at alpha chains, this beta chain has a size that is not meaningful. The chain recombines TRBV29-1 with TRBJ2-1; D is unclear. CDR1 and CDR2 (germline): SQVTM, ANQGSEA. The CDR3 length is 16 residues. The V end lost 3 bases, the J end lost 0 bases, and 15 bases lay between the germline ends. Written as DNA, the CDR3 is TGCAGCGTTGATTCGTTTTCCCAAAGCTCCTACAATGAGCAGTTCTTC. Its translation: CSVDSFSQSSYNEQFF.

In its sample, this clonotype was seen many times. This beta chain lies outside the target of a library built for alpha chains; its clone size means little. CDR3 region: CSASVSSSYNSPLHF. CDR3 DNA sequence: TGCAGTGCTAGCGTCAGCAGCTCCTATAATTCACCCCTCCACTTT. The genes are TRBV20-1 and TRBJ1-6, with unresolved D. V was trimmed by 3 bases and J by 0 bases, leaving 9 bases between them. The CDR3 totals 15 residues. CDR1 DFQATT and CDR2 SNEGSKA come from the germline V gene (reference sequence).

By sample share, this clonotype is medium-sized (0.01 to 0.1%). Little can be read into the size of this beta chain, an off-target read in a library designed for alpha chains. The chain couples TRBV14 to TRBJ1-1, with a weak D call TRBD1 (5 bases). The CDR3 has 13 amino acids. Germline V gene data show CDR1 as SGHDN and CDR2 as FVKESK. Between the trimmed V and J ends, which lost 5 bases and 0 bases, there was a span of 7 bases. In nucleotides, the CDR3 is TGTGCCAGCAGCGGGACGTTGAACACTGAAGCTTTCTTT. This gives the protein CASSGTLNTEAFF.

This clonotype was observed a few times. This beta chain slipped into a library made for alpha chains as a stray read, so its size is not meaningful. J is TRBJ2-2 and V is TRBV20-1, with 8 bases lining up with TRBD1. The CDR3 covers 16 residues. The germline CDR1 and CDR2 sequences are DFQATT and SNEGSKA (reference sequence). V gave up 0 bases and J gave up 6 bases; unmatched junction bases: 9. CDR3 DNA: TGCAGTGCTAGAGATTTTGGACAGGGAAGTCCCGGGGAGCTGTTTTTT. Encoded protein: CSARDFGQGSPGELFF.

This clonotype was detected ten times or more. In a library made to pick up alpha chains, this beta chain is a stray read with a size that means little. The genes are TRBV6-2 or TRBV6-3 and TRBJ2-7, with D possibly TRBD2 on 6 matching bases. Germline assignment: CDR1 MNHEY and CDR2 SVGEGT. The CDR3 consists of 14 residues. The ends were cut back, 8 bases at V and 2 bases at J, with 16 bases in the middle. The CDR3 here is CASSKGGRAYEQYF. CDR3 coding DNA: TGTGCCAGCTCAAAGGGAGGCAGGGCCTACGAGCAGTACTTC.

In this sample, this clonotype turned up many times. This beta chain represents an off-target read in a library built for alpha chains; its size is of limited meaning. The rearrangement links TRBV5-6 to TRBJ2-1; TRBD1 is a possible D gene (5 bases). Germline values: CDR1 SGHDT, CDR2 YYEEEE. This CDR3 region has 12 residues. Trimming removed 1 base at V and 9 bases at J, with 8 bases between. This CDR3 is CASSLLGVEQFF. CDR3 in DNA: TGTGCCAGCAGCTTGTTAGGGGTTGAGCAGTTCTTC.

This clonotype was counted at least ten times. A library made for alpha chains picked up this beta chain off target, so its size means little. The V call is TRBV5-5, the J call TRBJ2-1; D possibly corresponds to TRBD2 (6 bases). V was shortened by 2 bases and J by 4 bases, with 13 bases between the two germline ends. The CDR3 length is 15 residues. Germline values: CDR1 SGHKS, CDR2 YYEKEE (reference sequence). Here the CDR3 reads CASSLGGFLYNEQFF. The CDR3 DNA reads TGTGCCAGCAGCTTAGGAGGGTTCCTATACAATGAGCAGTTCTTC.

This clonotype was seen at least ten times. This beta chain slipped into a library made for alpha chains as a stray read, so its size is not meaningful. The chain couples TRBV20-1 to TRBJ2-3; D remains unclear. The CDR3 length is 14 residues. The V gene's germline CDR1 is DFQATT and CDR2 SNEGSKA (reference sequence). V lost 3 bases to trimming and J lost 6 bases, with 16 bases between them. CDR3 nucleotides: TGCAGTGCTAGTCCCCCGTTCCGAACGGATACGCAGTATTTT. Amino acids: CSASPPFRTDTQYF.

This clonotype was counted only a few times. This beta chain lies outside the target of a library built for alpha chains; its clone size means little. The gene calls are TRBV4-3 and TRBJ2-3; D remains ambiguous. Germline assignment: CDR1 LGHNA and CDR2 YSLEER. V lost 2 bases, J lost 0 bases, and 6 bases lay in between. This CDR3 spans 14 amino acids. CDR3 loop: CASSQQISTDTQYF. The CDR3 region has the DNA TGCGCCAGCAGCCAACAGATTAGCACAGATACGCAGTATTTT.

This clonotype was seen only a few times. This beta chain was picked up by a library intended for alpha chains and is off target, so its count carries little meaning. V usage is TRBV7-9 and J usage is TRBJ2-7, with D hard to call. Germline loops: CDR1 SEHNR, CDR2 FQNEAQ (reference sequence). Trimming took 4 bases from V and 1 from J, leaving 5 bases between them. The CDR3 sequence is 12 residues long. The CDR3 region is CASSSLSYEQYF. In DNA, the CDR3 is TGTGCCAGCAGCTCACTTTCCTACGAGCAGTACTTC.

This clonotype is categorized as medium-sized. This beta chain is an off-target read within a library intended for alpha chains, so its frequency means little. V is TRBV6-6 and J is TRBJ2-7; TRBD1 matches at 11 bases. The CDR3 consists of 15 residues. The germline V gene has CDR1 MNHNY and CDR2 SVGAGI (reference sequence). The trim removed 6 bases at V and 2 bases at J, leaving 6 bases unmatched. CDR3 nucleotide sequence: TGTGCCAGCAGGGACCGGACAGGGGGCACCTACGAGCAGTACTTC. Translating gives CASRDRTGGTYEQYF.

In this sample, this clonotype turned up many times. This beta chain is a stray read from a library made for alpha chains; its abundance is not meaningful. This rearrangement joins TRBV6-6 to TRBJ2-1; TRBD2 is a possible D gene (5 bases). Germline lookup yields CDR1 MNHNY and CDR2 SVGAGI (reference sequence). CDR3 length: 11 residues. V lost 6 bases, J lost 10 bases, and 10 bases lay in between. CDR3 bases: TGTGCCAGCAGCCGAGGGAACGAGCAGTTCTTC. As protein: CASSRGNEQFF.

This clonotype was observed many times. This beta chain represents an off-target read in a library built for alpha chains; its size is of limited meaning. The V and J genes are TRBV29-1 and TRBJ2-5; TRBD2 is a possible D gene (6 bases). The CDR3 length is 13 residues. The V end was cut by 5 bases, the J end by 1 base, with 11 bases between. CDR1 is SQVTM, CDR2 ANQGSEA, per germline. The CDR3 DNA follows: TGCAGCGTTAGCCGGGACTCCCAAGAGACCCAGTACTTC. Its protein product is CSVSRDSQETQYF. The complete variable domain, with remaining parts taken from reference TRBV29-1 and TRBJ2-5, reads SAVISQKPSRDICQRGTSLTIQCQVDSQVTMMFWYRQQPGQSLTLIATANQGSEATYESGFVIDKFPISRPNLTFSTLTVSNMSPEDSSIYLCSVSRDSQETQYFGPGTRLLVL.

As for this clonotype: A read error may produce the germline difference seen at one junction end. This beta chain is an unintended read in a library built for alpha chains; its size means little. This rearrangement joins TRBV20-1 to TRBJ2-1, with D maybe TRBD2 (5 bases). Germline assignment: CDR1 DFQATT and CDR2 SNEGSKA (reference sequence). This CDR3 is built from 13 residues. CDR3 loop: CSARGTPYNAQFF. CDR3 coding DNA: TGCAGTGCTAGAGGGACTCCTTACAATGCGCAGTTCTTC.

A remark on this clonotype: A library prepared for alpha chains yielded this beta chain as an off-target read; its size is of little meaning. The CDR3 sequence: CASSLVILGTGKEEKLFF. CDR3 sequence (DNA): TGTGCCAGCAGCTTAGTGATCTTGGGGACAGGGAAGGAAGAAAAACTGTTTTTT. The V and J genes are TRBV11-2 and TRBJ1-4, with TRBD1 matching 9 bases. Germline V lookup: CDR1 SGHAT, CDR2 FQNNGV. The junction had 14 bases not matched to a gene; V was cut back by 1 base and J by 8 bases. The CDR3 is made up of 18 amino acids.

Ten or more counts support this clonotype. Because the library targeted alpha chains, this beta chain is an off-target read whose size means little. The chain joins TRBV12-3 or TRBV12-4 to TRBJ1-6; D uncertain. The CDR3 consists of 16 residues. V lost 3 bases and J lost 4, with 13 bases in between. The CDR3 nucleotides are TGTGCCAGCAGTTTTCAGGCTGTGAGGTATAATTCACCCCTCCACTTT. Its translation: CASSFQAVRYNSPLHF.

Many counts were recorded for this clonotype. Found in a library prepared for alpha chains, this beta chain is an off-target read, and its abundance has little meaning. The V call is TRBV5-4, the J call TRBJ2-3, with TRBD1 as a possible D gene (6 bases). V was cut by 3 bases and J by 4 bases, with 12 bases left in between. Germline V lookup: CDR1 SGHNT, CDR2 YYREEE (reference sequence). The CDR3 runs to 14 residues. The CDR3 loop is CASSYTGPSDTQYF. Here the CDR3 DNA reads TGTGCCAGCAGCTATACAGGGCCTTCAGATACGCAGTATTTT.